The 7 T cell receptor beta chains in this list originate from one sample, sequenced in a study of blood T cell repertoires in COVID-19. Sequenced by immunoSEQ multiplex PCR; TCRdb stores in-frame clones only, minus some. The sample carries roughly 87,000 clones, nearly 90% recorded once. What was sequenced was peripheral blood. These receptor sequences come from a woman aged 80 or older with active COVID-19.

The chain has TRBV27 and TRBJ1-2, with D possibly matching TRBD1 (6 bases). Germline CDR1 MNHEY, CDR2 SMNVEV (reference sequence). The length of the CDR3 is 14 residues. V lost 7 bases and J lost 8, with 20 bases in between. CDR3 sequence: CASNLRGGVGGYTF. CDR3 nucleotide sequence: TGTGCCAGCAACCTTAGGGGGGGCGTAGGAGGCTACACCTTC.

The table lists this clone with a count of one. A junction boundary mismatches the germline segment, possibly from a read error. The V call is TRBV7-7, the J call TRBJ2-7, with 8 bases identical to TRBD1. The CDR3 contains 14 residues. Germline V gene sequence: CDR1 SSHAT, CDR2 FNYEAQ (reference sequence). CDR3: CASSLSRGRYEQYF. CDR3 DNA sequence: TGTGCTAGCAGCTTGTCCAGGGGGCGGTACGAGCAGTACTTC.

The chain is built from TRBV6-5 and TRBJ2-2; possibly TRBD1 for D (6 bases). Per germline, CDR1 MNHEY and CDR2 SVGAGI. This CDR3 contains 14 residues. Trimming took 7 bases from V and 2 from J, leaving 11 bases between them. This CDR3 is CASKGDRNTGELFF. The CDR3, as DNA: TGTGCCAGCAAGGGGGACCGCAACACCGGGGAGCTGTTTTTT.

CDR3 sequence (DNA): TGTGCCAGCAGCTTAGTTACAGGTGTCGCCTCCTACGAGCAGTACTTC. This codes for CASSLVTGVASYEQYF. The chain is built from TRBV7-6 and TRBJ2-7, with D tentatively TRBD1 (5 bases). Germline CDR1 reads SGHVS; CDR2 reads FNYEAQ. The CDR3 runs 16 residues. V dropped 1 base and J dropped 0 bases, with 13 bases sitting between them.

The rearrangement joins TRBV2 to TRBJ1-5; D ambiguous. The CDR3 loop spans 13 amino acids. Trimming took off 4 bases at V and 3 bases at J, with 7 bases between the two ends. Germline assignment: CDR1 SNHLY and CDR2 FYNNEI. The CDR3 coding sequence is TGTGCCAGCAGTGGTGGCCCCAATCAGCCCCAGCATTTT. Translation gives CASSGGPNQPQHF.

The genes are TRBV6-5 and TRBJ2-7; weak D call: TRBD2 (6 bases). This CDR3 is built from 14 residues. From germline, CDR1 is MNHEY and CDR2 SVGAGI. V lost 8 bases and J lost 0, with 14 bases in between. The CDR3 DNA reads TGTGCCAGCGGAATGGGGAGGAGCTCCTACGAGCAGTACTTC. It encodes CASGMGRSSYEQYF.

The V and J genes are TRBV24-1 and TRBJ2-3; perhaps TRBD2 as D (6 bases). The ends were cut back, 6 bases at V and 3 bases at J, with 27 bases in the middle. Germline values: CDR1 KGHDR, CDR2 SFDVKD. This CDR3 is built from 19 residues. CDR3 nucleotides: TGTGCCACCAGTTCAAGGACGCGGTTCGTAGCGGCGGGGACAGATACGCAGTATTTT. Its protein product is CATSSRTRFVAAGTDTQYF.